This T cell receptor (beta chain) appears in the sequencing data of a study of T cell responses to AZD1222 COVID-19 vaccine. Study information: Pooled in the analysis were second doses at about 4 or about 12 weeks. Study outcomes and limitations: Donors, mostly white British, included more females; clonal diversity was possibly underestimated. Spike-wide vaccine-associated CD4 TCRs dominated at 160-218 and 743-854. There were repertoire samples only from the period after the peak T cell response.

Clones were sequenced by immunoSEQ multiplex PCR, and TCRdb holds only the in-frame ones, with some missing. The data hold around 120,000 clones, with 80% to 90% observed a single time. Germline CDR1 is SGHKS and CDR2 is YYEKEE (reference sequence). The CDR3 contains 14 residues. V lost 4 bases, J lost 3 bases, and 13 bases lay in between. This clone was counted a few times. What it recognizes is unknown. The TCR originated in an adult in good health. The V and J genes are TRBV5-5 and TRBJ1-2, with a weak D call TRBD1 (6 bases). The specimen was peripheral blood, collected on day 0 of AZD1222 vaccination. The CDR3 sequence: CASSVPQGYYGYTF. The CDR3 DNA reads TGTGCCAGCAGCGTCCCTCAGGGGTACTATGGCTACACCTTC.